This T cell receptor (beta chain) was identified during a study of neoadjuvant anti-PD-1 for oral cavity cancer. Time point specified: after neoadjuvant nivolumab, at surgical resection. This CDR3 contains 15 residues. Germline trimming cut 4 bases from V and 3 bases from J; bases unmatched to any gene: 5. Germline V gene sequence: CDR1 SGHRS, CDR2 YFSETQ. Only in-frame clones appear in the TCRdb table, and some are missing; sequencing was by immunoSEQ multiplex PCR. Among around 5,800 clones listed, about 57% were seen once. This clone came up a few times. The source of this sequence is a person aged 35 to 85 with oral cavity squamous cell carcinoma. The V call is TRBV5-1, the J call TRBJ2-1; 9 positions agree with TRBD2. The sample was tumor tissue, taken after nivolumab (anti-PD-1) treatment. CDR3 nucleotides: TGCGCCAGCAGCCGTGGACTAGCGTACTACAATGAGCAGTTCTTC. This gives the protein CASSRGLAYYNEQFF.